Presented here are 8 T cell receptor beta chains from one specimen sequenced in a study of blood T cell repertoires in COVID-19. Sequenced by immunoSEQ multiplex PCR; TCRdb stores in-frame clones only, minus some. The sample lists approximately 300,000 clones; roughly 90% were seen once. Sequenced material: peripheral blood. The source of these receptors is a woman aged 25 to 39 with COVID-19, enrolled during active disease.

This sequence joins TRBV28 and TRBJ2-7; possible D gene TRBD1, 6 bases. V lost 10 bases to trimming and J lost 3 bases, with 10 bases between them. Germline CDR1 reads MDHEN; CDR2 reads SYDVKM. This CDR3 has 11 amino acids. The CDR3 sequence: CATGQIYEQYF. In DNA, the CDR3 is TGTGCCACCGGACAGATCTACGAGCAGTACTTC.

The J gene is TRBJ2-2, the V gene TRBV24-1; 9 bases match TRBD2. The CDR3 totals 15 residues. The trim removed 9 bases at V and 6 bases at J, leaving 10 bases unmatched. Per germline, CDR1 KGHDR and CDR2 SFDVKD. The CDR3 DNA reads as TGTGCCACCTCCGCGCCTAGCGGGATTTCCGGGGAGCTGTTTTTT. Translating it yields CATSAPSGISGELFF.

The CDR3 region has the DNA TGTGCCAGCAACAGACGGGAATATAATTCACCCCTCCACTTT. Protein sequence: CASNRREYNSPLHF. The gene calls are TRBV2 and TRBJ1-6; no definite D call. Per the germline V gene, CDR1 is SNHLY and CDR2 is FYNNEI. V dropped 7 bases and J dropped 4 bases, with 11 bases sitting between them. The CDR3 runs to 14 residues.

CDR3 in DNA: TGTGCCTGGACCTCAGGGGGAACTGAAGCTTTCTTT. Translating it yields CAWTSGGTEAFF. V usage is TRBV30 and J usage is TRBJ1-1; 7 nucleotides line up with TRBD1. The germline V gene encodes CDR1 GTSNPN and CDR2 SVGIG (reference sequence). The junction had 4 bases not matched to a gene; V was cut back by 4 bases and J by 5 bases. The CDR3 covers 12 residues.

The gene calls are TRBV24-1 and TRBJ2-1; 7 nucleotides line up with TRBD2. The CDR3 is made up of 15 amino acids. The germline V gene has CDR1 KGHDR and CDR2 SFDVKD. J was trimmed by 4 bases and V by 10 bases; bases with no gene match: 12. The CDR3 coding sequence is TGTGCCACAGGAGGATCTAGCGGAATATACAATGAGCAGTTCTTC. Amino acids: CATGGSSGIYNEQFF.

This chain uses TRBV5-1 with TRBJ1-4, with 9 bases fitting TRBD1. Germline V gene lookup returns CDR1 SGHRS and CDR2 YFSETQ. The ends lost 4 bases at V and 7 bases at J; junction bases unmatched: 8. The CDR3 runs to 15 residues. The CDR3 DNA follows: TGCGCCAGCAGCCCGGCCGGGGACAGGGTTGAAAAACTGTTTTTT. Protein product: CASSPAGDRVEKLFF.

The chain uses TRBV3-1 (or the pseudogene TRBV3-2) and TRBJ2-5; D not resolved. Per the germline V gene, CDR1 is LGHDT and CDR2 is YNNKEL (reference sequence). This CDR3 contains 15 residues. V dropped 3 bases and J dropped 9 bases, with 20 bases sitting between them. The CDR3 DNA follows: TGTGCCAGCAGCCAGATGTCCCTCGGCAGTGAGGCCCAGTACTTC. It yields the protein CASSQMSLGSEAQYF.

The V and J genes are TRBV2 and TRBJ1-4; D may be TRBD1 (5 bases). Trimming shortened V by 4 bases and J by 0 bases, and 6 bases separated the two germline ends. The germline V gene encodes CDR1 SNHLY and CDR2 FYNNEI. The CDR3 loop spans 14 amino acids. The CDR3 bases are TGTGCCAGCAGTGGGGGGGCAACTAATGAAAAACTGTTTTTT. Protein sequence: CASSGGATNEKLFF.